Listed here are 17 T cell receptor beta chains from one sample, sequenced in a study of T cell responses to AZD1222 COVID-19 vaccine. Assay: immunoSEQ multiplex PCR; the TCRdb copy retains only in-frame clones and omits some. The sample lists roughly 69,000 clones, roughly 80% occurring once. Sequencing used peripheral blood, obtained 28 days after the second AZD1222 dose. The receptors here all came from an adult who received the AZD1222 COVID-19 vaccine.

The chain links TRBV11-2 to TRBJ1-2; 8 nucleotides match TRBD1. Germline values: CDR1 SGHAT, CDR2 FQNNGV. The V and J ends lost 5 bases and 4 bases, in that order; junction bases with no gene match: 21. This CDR3 is built from 19 residues. The CDR3 sequence is CASSPHGQGLLKSSYGYTF. The CDR3, as DNA: TGTGCCAGCAGCCCCCACGGACAGGGACTATTGAAATCGAGCTATGGCTACACCTTC.

There are a few counts of this clone. The CDR3 sequence: CASSPRGQYGYTF. CDR3 DNA sequence: TGTGCCAGCAGCCCACGGGGACAGTATGGCTACACCTTC. V and J are TRBV3-1 (or the pseudogene TRBV3-2) and TRBJ1-2; 7 positions match TRBD1. The junction had 4 bases not matched to a gene; V was cut back by 4 bases and J by 5 bases. CDR1 and CDR2 from the germline V gene are LGHDT and YNNKEL (reference sequence). CDR3 size: 13 residues.

The chain carries TRBV27 and TRBJ2-3; TRBD2 is a possible D gene (5 bases). This CDR3 is 16 amino acids long. Per the germline V gene, CDR1 is MNHEY and CDR2 is SMNVEV (reference sequence). The V end lost 5 bases, the J end lost 2 bases, and 17 bases lay between the germline ends. The CDR3 sequence: CASSQLEGLLTDTQYF. The CDR3 coding sequence is TGTGCCAGCAGTCAGCTCGAGGGCCTCCTCACAGATACGCAGTATTTT.

The chain recombines TRBV5-5 with TRBJ2-3, with D perhaps being TRBD1 or TRBD2 (5 bases each). The CDR3 is 15 amino acids. V dropped 2 bases and J dropped 2 bases, with 12 bases sitting between them. The germline V gene encodes CDR1 SGHKS and CDR2 YYEKEE (reference sequence). The DNA of the CDR3 is TGTGCCAGCAGCTTATGGGACGGAAACACAGATACGCAGTATTTT. Protein sequence: CASSLWDGNTDTQYF.

This clone was seen only a few times. The chain uses TRBV10-1 and TRBJ2-1; D ambiguous. This CDR3 comprises 12 residues. Trimming stripped 6 bases from V and 4 bases from J, with 7 bases between. Germline assignment: CDR1 WNHNN and CDR2 SYGVQD (reference sequence). The CDR3 coding sequence is TGCGCCAGCAGCACTACATACAATGAGCAGTTCTTC. Its protein is CASSTTYNEQFF.

V and J are TRBV5-6 and TRBJ2-7; TRBD1 agrees at 10 bases. The germline gives CDR1 SGHDT, CDR2 YYEEEE. The length of the CDR3 is 15 residues. Trimming at V came to 5 bases and at J to 6 bases, leaving 11 bases not matched to a gene. In nucleotides, the CDR3 is TGTGCCAGCAGGTTCCGGGACAGGGGCACTGGCGAGCAGTACTTC. This encodes CASRFRDRGTGEQYF.

V and J are TRBV28 and TRBJ2-2; TRBD1 matches at 7 bases. The CDR3 has 13 residues. The V segment lost 9 bases and the J segment 4 bases; nucleotides outside the gene matches: 5. The germline gives CDR1 MDHEN, CDR2 SYDVKM. The CDR3 DNA follows: TGTGCCAGACCGGGACAGAGCACCGGGGAGCTGTTTTTT. Translating gives CARPGQSTGELFF.

The chain's CDR3 is CASRFGFGQPQHF. Written as DNA, the CDR3 is TGTGCCAGCAGATTTGGGTTCGGTCAGCCCCAGCATTTT. The chain couples TRBV27 to TRBJ1-5; D call uncertain. Germline V CDR1 and CDR2: MNHEY, SMNVEV (reference sequence). The CDR3 length is 13 residues. The ends were cut back, 6 bases at V and 6 bases at J, with 12 bases in the middle.

This clone was counted a few times. The V and J genes are TRBV7-9 and TRBJ2-1; 7 bases are a match to TRBD1. In germline, CDR1 is SEHNR, CDR2 FQNEAQ (reference sequence). The J segment lost 8 bases and the V segment lost 10 bases, leaving 20 bases of the junction unmatched. The CDR3 is 16 residues long. CDR3 protein: CAIRGRWAGANYEQFF. The CDR3 DNA is TGTGCCATTAGGGGGCGATGGGCAGGGGCAAACTATGAGCAGTTCTTC.

The V gene is TRBV28, the J gene TRBJ2-1; 12 bases fit TRBD2. This CDR3 contains 16 residues. J lost 4 bases, V lost 5 bases, and 6 bases had no gene match. Germline V gene lookup returns CDR1 MDHEN and CDR2 SYDVKM. The CDR3 nucleotides read TGTGCCAGCAGTAGACTAGCGGGGGCCAAATACAATGAGCAGTTCTTC. This codes for CASSRLAGAKYNEQFF.

The chain carries TRBV27 and TRBJ2-5; maybe TRBD2 (5 bases). Germline CDR1 reads MNHEY; CDR2 reads SMNVEV (reference sequence). The CDR3 consists of 14 residues. The V gene lost 2 bases and the J gene lost 5 bases, with 12 bases spanning the gap. CDR3 loop: CASSLKWSGETQYF. The CDR3 coding sequence is TGTGCCAGCAGTTTAAAATGGTCGGGGGAGACCCAGTACTTC.

Of note for this clone: The junction and the germline gene differ at one end; a read error may be behind it. The chain has TRBV5-1 and TRBJ1-5; D is possibly TRBD1 (5 bases). The CDR3 sequence is 15 residues long. The V gene's germline CDR1 is SGHRS and CDR2 YFSETQ. CDR3 protein: CATSSGGENNQPQHF. The CDR3 DNA reads as TGCGCCACCAGCTCGGGGGGGGAGAACAATCAGCCCCAGCATTTT.

The chain recombines TRBV2 with TRBJ1-1; 8 nucleotides line up with TRBD1. CDR1 and CDR2 from the germline V gene are SNHLY and FYNNEI. The CDR3 has 13 amino acids. With V trimmed by 6 bases and J by 4 bases, 4 bases remained unmatched. The CDR3 region is CASRLQGGTEAFF. DNA for the CDR3: TGTGCCAGCAGATTACAGGGGGGCACTGAAGCTTTCTTT.

The chain combines TRBV5-5 with TRBJ1-1, with TRBD1 identical over 7 bases. The CDR3 has 14 amino acids. Germline lookup yields CDR1 SGHKS and CDR2 YYEKEE (reference sequence). Trimming took 4 bases from V and 0 from J; bases not matched to a gene: 3. The CDR3 region is CASSAGQMNTEAFF. The CDR3 coding sequence is TGTGCCAGCAGCGCGGGACAGATGAACACTGAAGCTTTCTTT.

The chain has TRBV5-5 and TRBJ1-4, with D unclear. The CDR3 consists of 15 residues. Germline V gene data show CDR1 as SGHKS and CDR2 as YYEKEE (reference sequence). V lost 7 bases, J lost 5 bases, and 18 bases lay in between. The CDR3 sequence is CASGPGVQPNEKLFF. The CDR3 region has the DNA TGTGCCAGCGGGCCTGGGGTTCAACCCAATGAAAAACTGTTTTTT.

The chain is built from TRBV5-1 and TRBJ2-1; D gene unclear. Trimming left V 4 bases short and J 10 bases short, with 21 bases between. CDR3 size: 15 residues. Germline V lookup: CDR1 SGHRS, CDR2 YFSETQ. The CDR3 spells CASSPGEAMTREQFF. CDR3 sequence (DNA): TGCGCCAGCAGCCCCGGCGAAGCCATGACCAGGGAGCAGTTCTTC.

The J gene is TRBJ2-2, the V gene TRBV10-1, with D perhaps TRBD2 (5 bases). The CDR3 is 16 amino acids. CDR1 and CDR2 from the germline V gene are WNHNN and SYGVQD (reference sequence). The V gene lost 6 bases and the J gene lost 3 bases, with 17 bases spanning the gap. The CDR3 is CASRWYGSADTGELFF. The CDR3 DNA follows: TGCGCCAGCAGATGGTACGGTAGCGCGGACACCGGGGAGCTGTTTTTT.